This entry describes one T cell receptor beta chain. Assay: immunoSEQ multiplex PCR; the TCRdb copy retains only in-frame clones and omits some. Of about 48,000 clones in the sample, about 93% are singletons; the top ten hold about 3.9%. Trimming stripped 6 bases from V and 2 bases from J, with 11 bases between. This CDR3 has 13 residues. The germline V gene has CDR1 SGHVS and CDR2 FNYEAQ. The sample comes from a study of technical replicates of blood from several donors. The clonotype comes from a human donor in good health. Some clones in this sample may be carry-over from other donors' samples. The sequenced sample consisted of PBMCs. The V gene is TRBV7-6, the J gene TRBJ2-7, with D unresolved. The CDR3 DNA reads TGTGCCAGCAGTCCCACTCTGACCTACGAGCAGTACTTC. Protein sequence: CASSPTLTYEQYF.